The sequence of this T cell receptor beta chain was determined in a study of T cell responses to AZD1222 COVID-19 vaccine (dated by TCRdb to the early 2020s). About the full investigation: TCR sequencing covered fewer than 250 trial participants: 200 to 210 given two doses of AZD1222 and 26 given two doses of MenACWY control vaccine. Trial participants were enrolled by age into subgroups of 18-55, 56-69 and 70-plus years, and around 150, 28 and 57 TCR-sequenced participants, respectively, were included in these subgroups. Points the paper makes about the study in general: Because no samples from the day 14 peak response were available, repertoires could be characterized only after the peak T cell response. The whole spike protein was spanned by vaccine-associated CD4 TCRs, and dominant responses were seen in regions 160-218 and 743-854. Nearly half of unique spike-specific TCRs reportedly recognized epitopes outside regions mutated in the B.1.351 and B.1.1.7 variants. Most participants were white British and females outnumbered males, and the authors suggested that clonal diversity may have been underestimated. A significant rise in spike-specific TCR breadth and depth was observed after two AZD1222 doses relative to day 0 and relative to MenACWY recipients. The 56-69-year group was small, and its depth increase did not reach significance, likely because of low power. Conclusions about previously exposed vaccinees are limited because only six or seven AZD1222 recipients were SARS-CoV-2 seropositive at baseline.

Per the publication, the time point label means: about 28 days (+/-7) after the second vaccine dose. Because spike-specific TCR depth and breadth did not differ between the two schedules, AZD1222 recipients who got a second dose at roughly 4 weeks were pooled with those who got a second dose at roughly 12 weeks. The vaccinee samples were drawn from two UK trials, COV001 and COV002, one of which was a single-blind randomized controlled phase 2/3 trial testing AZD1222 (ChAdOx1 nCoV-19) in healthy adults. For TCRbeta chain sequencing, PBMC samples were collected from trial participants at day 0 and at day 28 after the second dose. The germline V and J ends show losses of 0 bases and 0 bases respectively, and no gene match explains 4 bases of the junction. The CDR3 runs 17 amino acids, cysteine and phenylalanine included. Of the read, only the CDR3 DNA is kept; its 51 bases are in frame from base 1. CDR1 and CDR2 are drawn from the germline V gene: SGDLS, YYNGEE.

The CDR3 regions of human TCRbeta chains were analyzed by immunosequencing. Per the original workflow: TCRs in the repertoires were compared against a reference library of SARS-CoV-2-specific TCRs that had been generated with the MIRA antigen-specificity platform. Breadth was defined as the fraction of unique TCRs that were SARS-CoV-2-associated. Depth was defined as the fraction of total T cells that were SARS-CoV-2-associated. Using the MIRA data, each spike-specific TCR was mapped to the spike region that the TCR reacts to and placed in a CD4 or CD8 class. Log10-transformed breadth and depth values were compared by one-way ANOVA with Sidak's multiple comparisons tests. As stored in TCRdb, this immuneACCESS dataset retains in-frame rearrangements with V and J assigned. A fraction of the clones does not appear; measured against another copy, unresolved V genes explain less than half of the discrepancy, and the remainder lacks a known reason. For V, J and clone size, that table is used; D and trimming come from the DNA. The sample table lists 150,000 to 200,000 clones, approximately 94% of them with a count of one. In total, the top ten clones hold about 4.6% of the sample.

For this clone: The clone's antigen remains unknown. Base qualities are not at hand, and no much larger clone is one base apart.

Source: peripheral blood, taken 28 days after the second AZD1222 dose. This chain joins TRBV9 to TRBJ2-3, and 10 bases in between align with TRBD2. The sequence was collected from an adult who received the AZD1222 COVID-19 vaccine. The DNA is TGTGCCAGCAGCGTAGCTAAGACTAGCGGGAGCACAGATACGCAGTATTTT. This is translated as CASSVAKTSGSTDTQYF.